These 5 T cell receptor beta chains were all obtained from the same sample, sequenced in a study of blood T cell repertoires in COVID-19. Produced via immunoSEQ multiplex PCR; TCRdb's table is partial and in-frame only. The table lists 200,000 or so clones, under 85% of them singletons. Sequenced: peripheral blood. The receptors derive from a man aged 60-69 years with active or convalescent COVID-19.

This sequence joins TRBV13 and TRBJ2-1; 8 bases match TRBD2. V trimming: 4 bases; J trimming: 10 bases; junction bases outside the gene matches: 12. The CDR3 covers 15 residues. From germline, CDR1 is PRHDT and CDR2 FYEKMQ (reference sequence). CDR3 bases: TGTGCCAGCAGCTATAGCGGGAATCCACTGACGGAGCAGTTCTTC. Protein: CASSYSGNPLTEQFF.

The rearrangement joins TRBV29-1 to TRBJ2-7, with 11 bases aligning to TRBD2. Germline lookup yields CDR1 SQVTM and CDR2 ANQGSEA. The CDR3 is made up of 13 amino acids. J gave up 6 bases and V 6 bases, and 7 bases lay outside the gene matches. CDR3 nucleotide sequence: TGCAGCGTGAGTAGCGGGAGGGCCTCCGAGCAGTACTTC. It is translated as CSVSSGRASEQYF.

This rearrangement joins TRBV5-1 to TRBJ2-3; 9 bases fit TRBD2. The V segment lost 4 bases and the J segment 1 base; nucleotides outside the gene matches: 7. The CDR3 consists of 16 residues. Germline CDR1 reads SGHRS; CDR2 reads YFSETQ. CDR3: CASSGRSSGGTDTQYF. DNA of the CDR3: TGCGCCAGCAGCGGGAGATCTAGCGGGGGCACAGATACGCAGTATTTT.

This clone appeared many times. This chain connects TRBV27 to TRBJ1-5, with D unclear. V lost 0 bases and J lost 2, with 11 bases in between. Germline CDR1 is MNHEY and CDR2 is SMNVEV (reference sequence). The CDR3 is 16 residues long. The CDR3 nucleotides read TGTGCCAGCAGTTTATCGTCCGGAGTCGGCAATCAGCCCCAGCATTTT. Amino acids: CASSLSSGVGNQPQHF.

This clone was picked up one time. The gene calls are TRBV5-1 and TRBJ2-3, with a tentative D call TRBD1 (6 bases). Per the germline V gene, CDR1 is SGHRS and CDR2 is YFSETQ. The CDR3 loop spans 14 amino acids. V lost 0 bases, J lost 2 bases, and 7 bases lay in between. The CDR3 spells CASSLGGHTDTQYF. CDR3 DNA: TGCGCCAGCAGCTTGGGGGGACACACAGATACGCAGTATTTT.